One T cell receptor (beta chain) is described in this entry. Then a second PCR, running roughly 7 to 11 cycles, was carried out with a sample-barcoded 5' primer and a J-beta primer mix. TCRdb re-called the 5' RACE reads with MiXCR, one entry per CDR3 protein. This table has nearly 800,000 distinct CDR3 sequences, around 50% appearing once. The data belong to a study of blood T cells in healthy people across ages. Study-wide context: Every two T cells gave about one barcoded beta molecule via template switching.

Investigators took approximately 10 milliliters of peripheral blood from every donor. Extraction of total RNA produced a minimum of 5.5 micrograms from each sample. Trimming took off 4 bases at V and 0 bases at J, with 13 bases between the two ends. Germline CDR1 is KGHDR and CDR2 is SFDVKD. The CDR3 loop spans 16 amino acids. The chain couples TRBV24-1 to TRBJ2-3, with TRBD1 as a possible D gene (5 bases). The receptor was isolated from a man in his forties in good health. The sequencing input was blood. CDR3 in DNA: TGTGCCACCAGTGACTTCACAGGCAGTAGCACAGATACGCAGTATTTT. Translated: CATSDFTGSSTDTQYF.